A single count supports the clone carrying this T cell receptor beta chain. The data are from a study of shared clonotypes between healthy human individuals. Germline V gene lookup returns CDR1 SQVTM and CDR2 ANQGSEA. The CDR3 covers 13 residues. V shed 7 bases and J 6 bases; nucleotides not matched to a gene: 8. Generated by immunoSEQ multiplex PCR, the TCRdb table keeps only in-frame clones and is missing some. This repertoire shows 550,000 to 700,000 clones, around 78% found once; its top ten account for around 2%. This TCR came from a woman in her twenties or thirties in good health. Material for sequencing was memory CD4+ T cells sorted from blood. Subset described: CD45RA-negative fraction. V and J are TRBV29-1 and TRBJ2-3; 9 positions agree with TRBD2. The DNA for the CDR3 is TGCAGCGGAGATGTAGCGGGAGCCGATACGCAGTATTTT. This sequence encodes CSGDVAGADTQYF.